The next 11 T cell receptor beta chains were all read from a single sample in a study of blood T cell repertoires in COVID-19. Profiling relied on immunoSEQ multiplex PCR, and the TCRdb table lists in-frame clones only, not all of them. Among about 300,000 clones listed, nearly 90% were seen once. Sequenced: peripheral blood. These receptors originate from a woman in her 30s with COVID-19, enrolled during active disease.

This CDR3 reads CASSPGEAYEQYF. In nucleotides, the CDR3 is TGTGCCAGCAGCCCCGGGGAAGCCTACGAGCAGTACTTC. The rearrangement links TRBV2 to TRBJ2-7; perhaps TRBD2 as D (5 bases). This CDR3 contains 13 residues. Germline CDR1 and CDR2: SNHLY and FYNNEI. Trimming left V 6 bases short and J 2 bases short, with 11 bases between.

The chain uses TRBV6-1 and TRBJ2-2; 9 bases align to TRBD2. Trimming removed 3 bases from V and 2 bases from J; junction bases left unmatched: 7. The CDR3 runs to 17 residues. The germline V gene encodes CDR1 MNHNS and CDR2 SASEGT. The CDR3 DNA reads as TGTGCCAGCAGTGATCGAAGTAGCGGGAGAAACACCGGGGAGCTGTTTTTT. Encoded protein: CASSDRSSGRNTGELFF.

J is TRBJ1-2 and V is TRBV10-3; 7 nucleotides agree with TRBD1. Germline values: CDR1 ENHRY, CDR2 SYGVKD. Trimming removed 4 bases from V and 6 bases from J; junction bases left unmatched: 5. This CDR3 region has 13 residues. The CDR3 DNA reads as TGTGCCATCAGTGGACAGGGAGCGGATGGCTACACCTTC. This codes for CAISGQGADGYTF.

The V call is TRBV4-1, the J call TRBJ1-1; D call uncertain. Germline loops: CDR1 MGHRA, CDR2 YSYEKL. Trimming took off 4 bases at V and 9 bases at J, with 15 bases between the two ends. The CDR3 totals 13 residues. CDR3 coding DNA: TGCGCCAGCAGCCTCCCAGGAGACGGGAAAGCTTTCTTT. Translation: CASSLPGDGKAFF.

The gene calls are TRBV2 and TRBJ2-1; 11 positions agree with TRBD2. The CDR3 covers 15 residues. Germline V gives CDR1 SNHLY, CDR2 FYNNEI. The junction had 8 bases not matched to a gene; V was cut back by 6 bases and J by 7 bases. Here the CDR3 reads CASRERLAGINEQFF. CDR3 sequence (DNA): TGTGCCAGCAGGGAACGACTAGCGGGGATAAATGAGCAGTTCTTC.

The chain links TRBV5-4 to TRBJ2-5, with D perhaps TRBD1 (6 bases). The V gene lost 1 base and the J gene lost 2 bases, with 9 bases spanning the gap. The germline CDR1 and CDR2 sequences are SGHNT and YYREEE (reference sequence). The CDR3 is 14 amino acids. CDR3 DNA: TGTGCCAGCAGCTTGAGGGGGAGTCAAGAGACCCAGTACTTC. This translates into CASSLRGSQETQYF.

This rearrangement joins TRBV7-2 to TRBJ2-3; TRBD2 aligns across 9 bases. The germline CDR1 and CDR2 sequences are SGHTA and FQGNSA. The V and J ends lost 2 bases and 1 base, in that order; junction bases with no gene match: 4. This CDR3 is 16 amino acids long. The CDR3 bases are TGTGCCAGCAGCTTATCCAGCGGGGGGCGCACAGATACGCAGTATTTT. It codes for CASSLSSGGRTDTQYF.

This clone was seen a handful of times. This chain links TRBV13 with TRBJ2-2; D might be TRBD2 (6 bases). The CDR3 runs 18 residues. CDR1 and CDR2 from the germline V gene are PRHDT and FYEKMQ (reference sequence). With 5 bases removed from V and 0 bases from J, the gap between germline ends came to 19 bases. CDR3: CASSLAGSLNANTGELFF. CDR3 bases: TGTGCCAGCAGCCTCGCGGGAAGCCTGAACGCGAACACCGGGGAGCTGTTTTTT.

The chain employs TRBV4-1 and TRBJ1-5; 10 nucleotides line up with TRBD1. This CDR3 spans 15 amino acids. With V trimmed by 4 bases and J by 6 bases, 6 bases remained unmatched. The germline V gene has CDR1 MGHRA and CDR2 YSYEKL. The CDR3 sequence: CASSPRQGAAQPQHF. The DNA for the CDR3 is TGCGCCAGCAGCCCCCGACAGGGGGCGGCTCAGCCCCAGCATTTT.

This clone has just a few counts. The chain joins TRBV7-3 to TRBJ2-1; D unclear. CDR1 and CDR2 (germline): SGHTA, FQGTGA. This CDR3 has 13 residues. Trimming stripped 4 bases from V and 0 bases from J, with 4 bases between. CDR3 DNA: TGTGCCAGCAGCTATAGCTCCTACAATGAGCAGTTCTTC. The encoded protein is CASSYSSYNEQFF.

The chain carries TRBV30 and TRBJ1-5; a weak D match, TRBD1 (5 bases). V lost 3 bases and J lost 5, with 11 bases in between. From germline, CDR1 is GTSNPN and CDR2 SVGIG (reference sequence). The CDR3 is 13 residues long. This CDR3 is CAWSIGHYQPQHF. In DNA form, the CDR3 reads TGTGCCTGGAGCATAGGACACTATCAGCCCCAGCATTTT.